The T cell receptor (beta chain) described here comes from a study of memory B cells and T cells in multiple sclerosis. After stimulus-free culture, autoproliferating CFSE-dim and non-proliferating CFSE-high T cells were sequenced separately. Replicate wells were pooled after 7 days of stimulus-free culture of 40 million to 65 million CFSE-labeled PBMCs. PBMCs were labeled with approximately 0.55 uM CFSE and cultured without exogenous stimuli. Study-wide results and caveats: Compartments had unequal clone-set sizes, affecting shared clonotype counts.

As concerns this clone: Its antigen remains unknown.

Assay used: immunoSEQ multiplex PCR; TCRdb lists only in-frame clones, some missing. The sample shows 46,000 or so clones, about four fifths of them seen only once. The CDR3 has 12 residues. Germline V gene sequence: CDR1 SGHDN, CDR2 FVKESK. The V gene lost 1 base and the J gene lost 3 bases, with 4 bases spanning the gap. The chain recombines TRBV14 with TRBJ2-7; D not resolved. The receptor's source is a human donor with multiple sclerosis. Sequenced input: PBMCs from blood kept in culture. The CDR3 DNA sequence: TGTGCCAGCAGCCAAGCTTTCTACGAGCAGTACTTC. As protein: CASSQAFYEQYF.